The 5 T cell receptor beta chains below all came from one sample that was sequenced in a study of cytomegalovirus exposure and HLA in healthy donors. Assay used: immunoSEQ multiplex PCR; TCRdb lists only in-frame clones, some missing. The sample holds 200,000 to 300,000 clones, 90% seen once. The source material was PBMCs. Every receptor here comes from a woman aged 25 to 45 in good health and CMV-seronegative.

This clone was recorded only once. This chain uses TRBV7-9 with TRBJ2-7; D might be TRBD1 (6 bases). Germline CDR1 is SEHNR and CDR2 is FQNEAQ (reference sequence). This CDR3 has 15 residues. The V end lost 6 bases, the J end lost 0 bases, and 15 bases lay between the germline ends. The CDR3 DNA reads TGTGCCAGCAGGCCGGGACAAGCTGACTCCTACGAGCAGTACTTC. Residues: CASRPGQADSYEQYF. The full variable domain, in which reference TRBV7-9 and TRBJ2-7 provide the parts outside the CDR3, is DTGVSQNPRHKITKRGQNVTFRCDPISEHNRLYWYRQTLGQGPEFLTYFQNEAQLEKSRLLSDRFSAERPKGSFSTLEIQRTEQGDSAMYLCASRPGQADSYEQYFGPGTRLTVT.

The count of this clone is one. The chain links TRBV10-1 to TRBJ2-2; the match to TRBD1 covers 7 bases. The length of the CDR3 is 18 residues. V lost 3 bases, J lost 6 bases, and 16 bases stayed unmatched. Germline V gene sequence: CDR1 WNHNN, CDR2 SYGVQD (reference sequence). Here the CDR3 DNA reads TGCGCCAGCAGTGACCGCCCGACAGGGTTAGATGTATCCGGGGAGCTGTTTTTT. This gives the protein CASSDRPTGLDVSGELFF.

Only one count was recorded for this clone. The V and J genes are TRBV19 and TRBJ1-1; D ambiguous. Germline V gives CDR1 LNHDA, CDR2 SQIVND (reference sequence). The CDR3 loop spans 11 amino acids. V gave up 8 bases and J gave up 5 bases, with 9 bases separating them. The chain's CDR3 is CASGTGTEAFF. The DNA of the CDR3 is TGTGCCAGTGGCACCGGGACTGAAGCTTTCTTT. Combining the CDR3 with reference TRBV19 and TRBJ1-1 gives the whole variable domain DGGITQSPKYLFRKEGQNVTLSCEQNLNHDAMYWYRQDPGQGLRLIYYSQIVNDFQKGDIAEGYSVSREKKESFPLTVTSAQKNPTAFYLCASGTGTEAFFGQGTRLTVV.

The gene calls are TRBV28 and TRBJ2-4, with TRBD2 as a possible D gene (5 bases). CDR3 size: 18 residues. Between the trimmed V and J ends, which lost 3 bases and 0 bases, there was a span of 18 bases. CDR1 and CDR2 from the germline V gene are MDHEN and SYDVKM. CDR3 amino acids: CASSFRNLAGRAKNIQYF. The CDR3, as DNA: TGTGCCAGCAGTTTTCGGAACCTGGCGGGCCGAGCCAAAAACATTCAGTACTTC.

This rearrangement joins TRBV2 to TRBJ2-2, with 11 bases identical to TRBD2. The V gene end was trimmed by 3 bases and the J gene end by 4 bases; junction bases not matched to a gene: 7. Germline V gives CDR1 SNHLY, CDR2 FYNNEI. The CDR3 contains 17 residues. CDR3 nucleotides: TGTGCCAGCAGTGAGGGGTTAGCGGGAGGGAGCACCGGGGAGCTGTTTTTT. Its protein product is CASSEGLAGGSTGELFF. The variable domain in full, with the rest retrieved from reference TRBV2 and TRBJ2-2, is EPEVTQTPSHQVTQMGQEVILRCVPISNHLYFYWYRQILGQKVEFLVSFYNNEISEKSEIFDDQFSVERPDGSNFTLKIRSTKLEDSAMYFCASSEGLAGGSTGELFFGEGSRLTVL.